The 23 T cell receptor beta chains below come from one sample, sequenced in a study of cytomegalovirus exposure and HLA in healthy donors. The PCR was carried out with 60 Vbeta primers and 13 Jbeta primers. Sequencing used immunoSEQ multiplex PCR; TCRdb keeps in-frame clones, though not all of them. The top ten hold more than 20% of the sample, which has about 87,000 clones, under 80% seen once. The specimen sequenced was PBMCs. These receptor sequences come from a man aged 25-45 years in good health and CMV-seropositive.

V and J are TRBV6-5 and TRBJ1-2, with TRBD1 identical over 7 bases. CDR1 is MNHEY and CDR2 is SVGAGI in the germline V gene. The CDR3 loop spans 12 amino acids. Trimming removed 3 bases from V and 8 bases from J; junction bases left unmatched: 3. The CDR3 loop is CASSYGQAGYTF. CDR3 nucleotide sequence: TGTGCCAGCAGTTATGGACAGGCGGGCTACACCTTC.

The J gene is TRBJ2-7, the V gene TRBV7-7; D may be TRBD2 (6 bases). The V and J ends lost 5 bases and 7 bases respectively, with 27 bases between them. CDR1 is SSHAT and CDR2 is FNYEAQ in the germline V gene (reference sequence). The length of the CDR3 is 17 residues. This chain's CDR3 is CASSIRGSGRVRGEQYF. In DNA form, the CDR3 reads TGTGCCAGCAGCATTAGGGGTAGCGGAAGGGTTCGTGGAGAGCAGTACTTC.

This chain connects TRBV4-2 to TRBJ2-1, with TRBD2 matching over 13 bases. Trimming at V came to 4 bases and at J to 2 bases, leaving 5 bases not matched to a gene. Germline CDR1 reads LGHNA; CDR2 reads YNFKEQ. The CDR3 sequence is 17 residues long. The CDR3 coding sequence is TGTGCCAGCAGCCTTACTAGCGGGGGGGCAGCCTACAATGAGCAGTTCTTC. It specifies CASSLTSGGAAYNEQFF.

CDR3 DNA sequence: TGTGCCAGCAGCCAAGATATAAGTCACAGGGGGGGCTATGGCTACACCTTC. Translated, it gives CASSQDISHRGGYGYTF. The chain joins TRBV4-2 to TRBJ1-2; 8 bases fit TRBD1. After removal of 0 bases from V and 4 bases from J, the junction contained 10 bases not matched to a gene. Germline V gene data show CDR1 as LGHNA and CDR2 as YNFKEQ. The length of the CDR3 is 17 residues.

In its sample, this clone was seen a few times. J is TRBJ1-3 and V is TRBV9; no clear D. The germline gives CDR1 SGDLS, CDR2 YYNGEE. Trimming cost V 0 bases and J 4 bases, with 5 bases left between them. This CDR3 region has 13 residues. The CDR3 nucleotides are TGTGCCAGCAGCGTAGACGGGGGAAACACCATATATTTT. Protein sequence: CASSVDGGNTIYF.

J is TRBJ2-2 and V is TRBV7-9; TRBD1 agrees at 7 bases. Germline V CDR1 and CDR2: SEHNR, FQNEAQ (reference sequence). This CDR3 comprises 16 residues. V shed 5 bases and J 6 bases; nucleotides not matched to a gene: 12. Written as DNA, the CDR3 is TGTGCCAGCAGCCAATCACCTGGACAGGTGGCCGGGGAGCTGTTTTTT. This codes for CASSQSPGQVAGELFF.

The chain couples TRBV5-1 to TRBJ2-3; unclear D gene. Per germline, CDR1 SGHRS and CDR2 YFSETQ. V was cut by 0 bases and J by 2 bases, with 4 bases left in between. There are 13 residues in the CDR3. This CDR3 reads CASSLDSTDTQYF. CDR3 nucleotide sequence: TGCGCCAGCAGCTTGGACTCCACAGATACGCAGTATTTT.

This clone was counted only a few times. This chain uses TRBV9 with TRBJ1-3, with D unclear. From germline, CDR1 is SGDLS and CDR2 YYNGEE. V was pared by 4 bases and J by 0 bases, with 14 bases between. This CDR3 has 16 residues. The CDR3 bases are TGTGCCAGCAGCTCCCGGACGGGAAACTCTGGAAACACCATATATTTT. Amino acid sequence: CASSSRTGNSGNTIYF.

In this sample, this clone turned up a few times. This rearrangement joins TRBV19 to TRBJ2-7; TRBD1 aligns across 7 bases. Per germline, CDR1 LNHDA and CDR2 SQIVND (reference sequence). The V gene end was trimmed by 5 bases and the J gene end by 4 bases; junction bases not matched to a gene: 11. The CDR3 is 15 residues long. The DNA of the CDR3 is TGTGCCAGTAGTGTTTCGGGACAGCTTCCTTACGAGCAGTACTTC. The encoded protein is CASSVSGQLPYEQYF.

In DNA, the CDR3 is TGTGCCAGCAGATTAGACAGGGGCGAGCAGTACTTC. It is translated as CASRLDRGEQYF. This chain links TRBV6-5 with TRBJ2-7; 8 positions match TRBD1. The V segment lost 6 bases and the J segment 6 bases; nucleotides outside the gene matches: 4. The CDR3 loop spans 12 amino acids. Per the germline V gene, CDR1 is MNHEY and CDR2 is SVGAGI.

J is TRBJ1-4 and V is TRBV18; D might be TRBD1 (6 bases). The V end lost 2 bases, the J end lost 0 bases, and 16 bases lay between the germline ends. The CDR3 has 18 residues. CDR1 KGHSH and CDR2 LQKENI come from the germline V gene. CDR3 loop: CASSPLIRGKPTNEKLFF. The DNA of the CDR3 is TGTGCCAGCTCACCATTGATTAGGGGGAAGCCAACTAATGAAAAACTGTTTTTT.

This clone has just one count. V is TRBV9 and J is TRBJ1-2, with 7 bases aligning to TRBD1. The CDR3 spans 15 residues. The V segment lost 0 bases and the J segment 4 bases; nucleotides outside the gene matches: 6. Germline CDR1 is SGDLS and CDR2 is YYNGEE. The CDR3 DNA is TGTGCCAGCAGCGTAGGGAACAGGGGTTTCTATGGCTACACCTTC. Its translation: CASSVGNRGFYGYTF. The full variable domain, completed using reference TRBV9 and TRBJ1-2, is DSGVTQTPKHLITATGQRVTLRCSPRSGDLSVYWYQQSLDQGLQFLIQYYNGEERAKGNILERFSAQQFPDLHSELNLSSLELGDSALYFCASSVGNRGFYGYTFGSGTRLTVV.

The rearrangement uses TRBV5-4 and TRBJ2-1; unclear D gene. Looked up from germline, CDR1 is SGHNT and CDR2 is YYREEE (reference sequence). This CDR3 is 9 amino acids long. The V end lost 10 bases, the J end lost 5 bases, and 4 bases lay between the germline ends. This chain's CDR3 is CAGDNEQFF. For the CDR3, the DNA is TGTGCCGGAGACAATGAGCAGTTCTTC.

This clone has just a few counts. The CDR3 DNA reads TGTGCCATCGGACAGAGTGGGACTGAAGCTTTCTTT. Amino acids: CAIGQSGTEAFF. V is TRBV10-3 and J is TRBJ1-1; D is perhaps TRBD1 (6 bases). This CDR3 contains 12 residues. Per germline, CDR1 ENHRY and CDR2 SYGVKD. Between the trimmed V and J ends, which lost 8 bases and 5 bases, there was a span of 12 bases.

The chain uses TRBV5-1 and TRBJ2-1, with D maybe TRBD1 (6 bases). Germline V CDR1 and CDR2: SGHRS, YFSETQ. Trimming stripped 0 bases from V and 4 bases from J, with 8 bases between. CDR3 length: 14 residues. CDR3 amino acids: CASSLGRGYNEQFF. CDR3 coding DNA: TGCGCCAGCAGCTTGGGCAGGGGTTACAATGAGCAGTTCTTC.

The chain joins TRBV7-9 to TRBJ1-4; TRBD1 matches 7 bases. The germline CDR1 and CDR2 sequences are SEHNR and FQNEAQ (reference sequence). CDR3 length: 15 amino acids. Trimming at V came to 3 bases and at J to 5 bases, leaving 6 bases not matched to a gene. The CDR3 loop reads CASSFRQGENEKLFF. In DNA form, the CDR3 reads TGTGCCAGCAGCTTTAGACAGGGAGAAAATGAAAAACTGTTTTTT. Full variable domain (rest looked up from reference TRBV7-9 and TRBJ1-4): DTGVSQNPRHKITKRGQNVTFRCDPISEHNRLYWYRQTLGQGPEFLTYFQNEAQLEKSRLLSDRFSAERPKGSFSTLEIQRTEQGDSAMYLCASSFRQGENEKLFFGSGTQLSVL.

V gene TRBV11-3 combines with J gene TRBJ1-1, with TRBD1 matching 7 bases. Germline lookup yields CDR1 SGHNT and CDR2 YENEEA. The length of the CDR3 is 13 residues. V lost 2 bases, J lost 3 bases, and 0 bases stayed unmatched. The CDR3 sequence: CASSLQGDTEAFF. CDR3 DNA sequence: TGTGCCAGCAGCTTACAGGGGGACACTGAAGCTTTCTTT.

The chain is built from TRBV2 and TRBJ2-2, with TRBD2 as a possible D gene (6 bases). CDR1 and CDR2 from the germline V gene are SNHLY and FYNNEI. The CDR3 is 17 residues long. V gave up 6 bases and J gave up 3 bases, with 20 bases separating them. CDR3 loop: CASRVDYFKADTGELFF. CDR3 in DNA: TGTGCCAGCAGAGTGGACTACTTTAAGGCGGACACCGGGGAGCTGTTTTTT. The entire variable domain, with the rest obtained from reference TRBV2 and TRBJ2-2, is as follows: EPEVTQTPSHQVTQMGQEVILRCVPISNHLYFYWYRQILGQKVEFLVSFYNNEISEKSEIFDDQFSVERPDGSNFTLKIRSTKLEDSAMYFCASRVDYFKADTGELFFGEGSRLTVL.

The rearrangement links TRBV18 to TRBJ1-5, with 9 bases identical to TRBD1. V lost 3 bases to trimming and J lost 4 bases; unmatched junction nucleotides: 1. Germline CDR1 is KGHSH and CDR2 is LQKENI. CDR3 length: 14 amino acids. The CDR3 here is CASSPGQGNQPQHF. The CDR3, as DNA: TGTGCCAGCTCACCTGGACAGGGGAATCAGCCCCAGCATTTT.

J is TRBJ2-7 and V is TRBV6-1; weak D call: TRBD1 (6 bases). The CDR3 consists of 14 residues. The germline V gene has CDR1 MNHNS and CDR2 SASEGT. V was pared by 4 bases and J by 1 base, with 11 bases between. The CDR3 here is CASSVRDTSYEQYF. The CDR3 nucleotides read TGTGCCAGCAGTGTCCGGGACACTTCCTACGAGCAGTACTTC.

The chain has TRBV7-3 and TRBJ1-1; 8 bases match TRBD1. The CDR3 sequence is 15 residues long. Looked up from germline, CDR1 is SGHTA and CDR2 is FQGTGA. The V segment lost 1 base and the J segment 6 bases; nucleotides outside the gene matches: 7. DNA for the CDR3: TGTGCCAGCAGCTTAAGGGGACAGGACCCCTCTGAAGCTTTCTTT. Its protein is CASSLRGQDPSEAFF.

This clone was seen a handful of times. The V and J genes are TRBV14 and TRBJ2-7, with 7 bases lining up with TRBD2. The germline gives CDR1 SGHDN, CDR2 FVKESK. The CDR3 sequence is 15 residues long. V lost 1 base to trimming and J lost 5 bases; unmatched junction nucleotides: 8. The CDR3 region has the DNA TGTGCCAGCAGCCAAGGAGCGAGCGGGACTAACGAGCAGTACTTC. This encodes CASSQGASGTNEQYF.

In nucleotides, the CDR3 is TGTGCCTGGAGTGTCGGACTAGCGGGAGCCTACGAGCAGTACTTC. It translates to CAWSVGLAGAYEQYF. V and J are TRBV30 and TRBJ2-7, with 13 bases identical to TRBD2. CDR1 is GTSNPN, CDR2 SVGIG, per germline (reference sequence). This CDR3 spans 15 amino acids. Unmatched junction bases numbered 1, after V lost 0 bases and J lost 2 bases.